These 25 T cell receptor beta chains came from one sample sequenced in a study of OX40 agonist ivuxolimab in advanced cancers. Produced via immunoSEQ multiplex PCR; TCRdb's table is partial and in-frame only. The table records 15,000 or so clones, about 88% of them present only once. The input for sequencing was CD4+ or CD8+ T cells sorted from blood, taken in a trial of the OX40 agonist ivuxolimab. These receptor sequences come from an adult with an advanced solid tumor such as melanoma, head and neck, liver or kidney cancer.

The chain is built from TRBV27 and TRBJ2-3; TRBD2 is a possible D gene (5 bases). This CDR3 contains 13 residues. The V end lost 5 bases, the J end lost 4 bases, and 10 bases lay between the germline ends. The germline V gene has CDR1 MNHEY and CDR2 SMNVEV (reference sequence). The CDR3 DNA reads TGTGCCAGCAGTCAACTAGATGCAGATACGCAGTATTTT. This sequence encodes CASSQLDADTQYF.

This rearrangement joins TRBV6-6 to TRBJ1-1; TRBD1 is a possible D gene (6 bases). Germline CDR1 reads MNHNY; CDR2 reads SVGAGI (reference sequence). The CDR3 is 16 amino acids. V shed 3 bases and J shed 3 bases, with 17 bases lying between them. CDR3 sequence reads: CASSYPTGRSYTEAFF. The CDR3 region has the DNA TGTGCCAGCAGTTATCCGACAGGACGAAGTTACACTGAAGCTTTCTTT.

The V gene is TRBV10-3, the J gene TRBJ2-7, with D hard to call. The CDR3 extends over 15 amino acids. Germline V lookup: CDR1 ENHRY, CDR2 SYGVKD. The germline V and J ends were trimmed by 2 bases and 1 base, with 12 bases remaining between them. CDR3 loop: CAISESLTESYEQYF. The CDR3 DNA is TGTGCCATCAGTGAGAGTTTAACAGAGTCCTACGAGCAGTACTTC.

The chain recombines TRBV9 with TRBJ2-5, with a weak D call TRBD1 (6 bases). CDR1 SGDLS and CDR2 YYNGEE come from the germline V gene. V was pared by 4 bases and J by 5 bases, with 15 bases between. The CDR3 is 14 residues long. The CDR3 region has the DNA TGTGCCAGCAGCACTTGGGACAATCAGGAGACCCAGTACTTC. Protein sequence: CASSTWDNQETQYF.

V usage is TRBV27 and J usage is TRBJ1-1, with D uncertain. The CDR3 is 14 amino acids. Trimming took off 4 bases at V and 7 bases at J, with 16 bases between the two ends. From germline, CDR1 is MNHEY and CDR2 SMNVEV (reference sequence). CDR3 nucleotides: TGTGCCAGCAGTTATCAAGCGGGTGGTATTGAAGCTTTCTTT. Protein sequence: CASSYQAGGIEAFF.

The chain combines TRBV27 with TRBJ2-1; 11 bases match TRBD2. The germline V gene encodes CDR1 MNHEY and CDR2 SMNVEV (reference sequence). The V segment lost 5 bases and the J segment 3 bases; nucleotides outside the gene matches: 3. The length of the CDR3 is 15 residues. The CDR3 loop reads CASSPGTSGYNEQFF. DNA for the CDR3: TGTGCCAGCAGTCCCGGGACTAGCGGCTACAATGAGCAGTTCTTC.

This chain joins TRBV6-6 and TRBJ2-7; possibly TRBD2 for D (5 bases). The CDR3 covers 16 residues. Trimming stripped 0 bases from V and 7 bases from J, with 19 bases between. The germline V gene encodes CDR1 MNHNY and CDR2 SVGAGI (reference sequence). This CDR3 is CASSYSMGSSTGEQYF. The CDR3 DNA is TGTGCCAGCAGTTACTCGATGGGGTCTAGCACGGGGGAGCAGTACTTC.

This chain joins TRBV7-9 and TRBJ2-7; TRBD2 aligns across 7 bases. Germline lookup yields CDR1 SEHNR and CDR2 FQNEAQ (reference sequence). The V and J ends lost 8 bases and 0 bases, in that order; junction bases with no gene match: 10. The CDR3 is 15 residues long. In nucleotides, the CDR3 is TGTGCCAGCGGAGGGTCGGGGGGAGCCTCCTACGAGCAGTACTTC. It translates to CASGGSGGASYEQYF.

The chain recombines TRBV9 with TRBJ1-2; 8 nucleotides line up with TRBD1. There are 14 residues in the CDR3. Germline V gene sequence: CDR1 SGDLS, CDR2 YYNGEE. Trimming at V came to 2 bases and at J to 4 bases, leaving 4 bases not matched to a gene. The CDR3, as DNA: TGTGCCAGCAGCGTCTCAGGGGGCATCTATGGCTACACCTTC. Translation gives CASSVSGGIYGYTF.

This chain joins TRBV10-3 and TRBJ1-5; 8 bases line up with TRBD1. CDR1 ENHRY and CDR2 SYGVKD come from the germline V gene. The length of the CDR3 is 15 residues. With V trimmed by 2 bases and J by 0 bases, 0 bases remained unmatched. The CDR3 region is CAISETGGSNQPQHF. The CDR3 DNA sequence: TGTGCCATCAGTGAGACAGGGGGTAGCAATCAGCCCCAGCATTTT.

This chain links TRBV7-9 with TRBJ2-7; 7 bases align to TRBD1. In germline, CDR1 is SEHNR, CDR2 FQNEAQ (reference sequence). V shed 1 base, J shed 7 bases, and the junction held 16 bases outside the gene matches. This CDR3 is 17 amino acids long. CDR3: CASSLGIGDSPLEEQYF. In DNA form, the CDR3 reads TGTGCCAGCAGCTTAGGCATAGGGGACAGCCCTCTCGAGGAGCAGTACTTC.

This rearrangement joins TRBV29-1 to TRBJ1-1, with D possibly TRBD1 on 5 matching bases. The germline V gene has CDR1 SQVTM and CDR2 ANQGSEA. Between the trimmed V and J ends, which lost 5 bases and 0 bases, there was a span of 10 bases. The CDR3 runs 13 residues. CDR3 sequence reads: CSVTGALNTEAFF. Written as DNA, the CDR3 is TGCAGCGTTACAGGAGCTCTGAACACTGAAGCTTTCTTT.

The V gene is TRBV4-1, the J gene TRBJ1-1; TRBD1 matches 8 bases. CDR3 length: 14 amino acids. Germline values: CDR1 MGHRA, CDR2 YSYEKL. Losses at the gene ends were 1 base for V and 8 bases for J; bases not matched to a gene: 6. In nucleotides, the CDR3 is TGCGCCAGCAGCCAAGTCCTTGGGACAGGAGAAGCTTTCTTT. Translating gives CASSQVLGTGEAFF.

DNA for the CDR3: TGCGCCAGCAGCGACTCTAGCTCCTACGAGCAGTACTTC. Protein: CASSDSSSYEQYF. The gene calls are TRBV5-1 and TRBJ2-7; D is ambiguous. Germline V gives CDR1 SGHRS, CDR2 YFSETQ. V dropped 4 bases and J dropped 0 bases, with 8 bases sitting between them. The CDR3 has 13 amino acids.

This chain uses TRBV2 with TRBJ1-2, with D possibly being TRBD1 (5 bases). Per the germline V gene, CDR1 is SNHLY and CDR2 is FYNNEI. V was trimmed by 7 bases and J by 4 bases, leaving 13 bases between them. CDR3 size: 13 residues. CDR3 sequence: CASTPRQGYGYTF. CDR3 DNA: TGTGCCAGCACCCCCAGGCAGGGCTATGGCTACACCTTC. Full variable domain (missing parts from reference TRBV2 and TRBJ1-2): EPEVTQTPSHQVTQMGQEVILRCVPISNHLYFYWYRQILGQKVEFLVSFYNNEISEKSEIFDDQFSVERPDGSNFTLKIRSTKLEDSAMYFCASTPRQGYGYTFGSGTRLTVV.

J is TRBJ2-3 and V is TRBV25-1; D ambiguous. V lost 10 bases to trimming and J lost 4 bases, with 21 bases between them. The CDR3 has 15 amino acids. Germline V gene lookup returns CDR1 MGHDK and CDR2 SYGVNS. CDR3 amino acids: CATRSVREFSDTQYF. The CDR3 nucleotides are TGTGCCACCCGGAGTGTTCGAGAATTTTCAGATACGCAGTATTTT.

V usage is TRBV19 and J usage is TRBJ2-7; D possibly corresponds to TRBD1 (6 bases). Trimming stripped 7 bases from V and 0 bases from J, with 28 bases between. CDR3 size: 19 residues. The germline V gene encodes CDR1 LNHDA and CDR2 SQIVND (reference sequence). The CDR3 region has the DNA TGTGCCAGTACGATGGAGGTAGCATTGGACAGCTCCCACTCCTACGAGCAGTACTTC. This sequence encodes CASTMEVALDSSHSYEQYF.

V gene TRBV9 combines with J gene TRBJ2-3; D is perhaps TRBD2 (5 bases). Trimming removed 0 bases from V and 3 bases from J, with 11 bases in between. Per the germline V gene, CDR1 is SGDLS and CDR2 is YYNGEE. The length of the CDR3 is 15 residues. This CDR3 is CASSVDGTRTDTQYF. The CDR3 DNA reads as TGTGCCAGCAGCGTAGATGGAACTAGAACAGATACGCAGTATTTT.

The CDR3, as DNA: TGTGCCAGCAGACTTACGACAGTCATGAACACTGAAGCTTTCTTT. This codes for CASRLTTVMNTEAFF. The gene calls are TRBV6-1 and TRBJ1-1, with a tentative D call TRBD1 (5 bases). Germline assignment: CDR1 MNHNS and CDR2 SASEGT. Trimming removed 6 bases at V and 0 bases at J, with 14 bases between. The CDR3 runs to 15 residues.

This clone was detected a few times. The V call is TRBV5-6, the J call TRBJ2-7, with 10 nucleotides matching TRBD1. Germline V gene lookup returns CDR1 SGHDT and CDR2 YYEEEE. CDR3 length: 18 amino acids. V trimming: 0 bases; J trimming: 2 bases; junction bases outside the gene matches: 11. CDR3 sequence: CASSLGSVHGTGAYEQYF. The DNA of the CDR3 is TGTGCCAGCAGCTTGGGGTCAGTCCACGGGACAGGGGCCTACGAGCAGTACTTC.

The chain joins TRBV9 to TRBJ2-3; TRBD2 matches 8 bases. Germline V gene lookup returns CDR1 SGDLS and CDR2 YYNGEE. This CDR3 is built from 17 residues. J lost 2 bases, V lost 0 bases, and 8 bases had no gene match. For the CDR3, the DNA is TGTGCCAGCAGCGTAGCCGAGCGGGGGTCCCACACAGATACGCAGTATTTT. This codes for CASSVAERGSHTDTQYF. Filled out from reference TRBV9 and TRBJ2-3, the complete variable domain reads DSGVTQTPKHLITATGQRVTLRCSPRSGDLSVYWYQQSLDQGLQFLIQYYNGEERAKGNILERFSAQQFPDLHSELNLSSLELGDSALYFCASSVAERGSHTDTQYFGPGTRLTVL.

This clone is medium-sized (0.01 to 0.1%) in the sample. A read error may account for a junction end that differs from germline. The chain is built from TRBV6-1 and TRBJ2-5; possibly TRBD2 for D (6 bases). The V gene's germline CDR1 is MNHNS and CDR2 SASEGT. The CDR3 is 15 amino acids. CDR3 region: CASSEEAGSAETQYF. Here the CDR3 DNA reads TGTGCCAGCAGCGAAGAGGCGGGATCGGCAGAGACCCAGTACTTC.

V is TRBV7-7 and J is TRBJ2-5, with TRBD2 as a possible D gene (6 bases). The V gene lost 4 bases and the J gene lost 5 bases, with 17 bases spanning the gap. The CDR3 contains 15 residues. Germline lookup yields CDR1 SSHAT and CDR2 FNYEAQ (reference sequence). The CDR3 bases are TGTGCCAGCAGCTCGGGACCGGGGGTGGTCGAGACCCAGTACTTC. Amino acid sequence: CASSSGPGVVETQYF.

This rearrangement joins TRBV30 to TRBJ1-2, with 7 bases that match TRBD1. CDR3 length equals 13 residues. CDR1 is GTSNPN and CDR2 is SVGIG in the germline V gene (reference sequence). Losses at the gene ends were 3 bases for V and 4 bases for J; bases not matched to a gene: 5. CDR3 coding DNA: TGTGCCTGGAGCCCGACAGGGATCTATGGCTACACCTTC. Protein product: CAWSPTGIYGYTF.

V usage is TRBV6-5 and J usage is TRBJ2-3, with 11 bases aligning to TRBD2. Germline V gives CDR1 MNHEY, CDR2 SVGAGI. The trim removed 10 bases at V and 2 bases at J, leaving 5 bases unmatched. CDR3 size: 14 residues. CDR3: CAIATSGDTDTQYF. The CDR3 DNA sequence: TGTGCCATCGCGACTAGCGGGGACACAGATACGCAGTATTTT.